These T cell receptor beta chains were read from a single sample in a study of patients and donors after allogeneic stem cell transplantation. MiXCR, run by TCRdb on the RT-PCR reads, gives a single entry per CDR3 protein. Counted here are roughly 180,000 distinct CDR3 sequences, around two fifths occurring once; the ten biggest clones make up less than 40%. The sample consisted of blood, either unsorted or a sorted T cell fraction (not recorded which). Receptors originate from a human donor who was either an allogeneic HSCT recipient or a stem cell or donor lymphocyte infusion donor (not recorded which). It is not recorded whose cells these are; they may come from a transplant donor. The CDR3 runs from the conserved cysteine through the conserved F or W. A D gene is named only where the DNA matches it firmly. Clone sizes are given selectively: once, few, many, or a class where the clone is expanded.

j_gene: TRBJ2-7; d_gene: NA; v_gene: TRBV9; abundance: NA; CDR3aa: CASTRRSYEQYF; CDR3nt: TGTGCCAGCACTAGGCGGTCCTACGAGCAGTACTTC
j_gene: TRBJ2-3; d_gene: NA; v_gene: TRBV7-3; abundance: NA; CDR3aa: CASSLTGSVTDTQYF; CDR3nt: TGTGCCAGCAGCTTAACGGGGTCTGTCACAGATACGCAGTATTTT
j_gene: TRBJ1-1; d_gene: NA; v_gene: TRBV12-3/TRBV12-4; abundance: few; CDR3aa: CASSLQLHTEAFF; CDR3nt: TGTGCCAGCAGTTTACAACTACACACTGAAGCTTTCTTT
j_gene: TRBJ2-3; d_gene: TRBD2; v_gene: TRBV5-1; abundance: few; CDR3aa: CASSVGLAGGPDTQYF; CDR3nt: TGCGCCAGCAGCGTGGGACTAGCGGGAGGCCCCGATACGCAGTATTTT
j_gene: TRBJ1-1; d_gene: TRBD1; v_gene: TRBV6-5; abundance: NA; CDR3aa: CASSSHRGNGNTEAFF; CDR3nt: TGTGCCAGCAGTTCGCACAGGGGTAATGGGAACACTGAAGCTTTCTTT
j_gene: TRBJ2-4; d_gene: TRBD2; v_gene: TRBV4-3; abundance: NA; CDR3aa: CASSQMPGLAGAGTKNIQYF; CDR3nt: TGCGCCAGCAGCCAAATGCCGGGACTAGCGGGAGCCGGGACCAAAAACATTCAGTACTTC
j_gene: TRBJ1-4; d_gene: NA; v_gene: TRBV29-1; abundance: few; CDR3aa: CSVPAMGGREKLFF; CDR3nt: TGCAGCGTTCCGGCGATGGGGGGAAGAGAAAAACTGTTTTTT
j_gene: TRBJ2-7; d_gene: NA; v_gene: TRBV6-5; abundance: once; CDR3aa: CASSYGADSYEQYF; CDR3nt: TGTGCCAGCAGTTACGGCGCGGACTCCTACGAGCAGTACTTC
j_gene: TRBJ1-5; d_gene: TRBD1; v_gene: TRBV30; abundance: NA; CDR3aa: CAWSVQGLGSQHF; CDR3nt: TGTGCCTGGAGTGTACAGGGGCTTGGGTCCCAGCATTTT
j_gene: TRBJ2-7; d_gene: TRBD2; v_gene: TRBV20-1; abundance: few; CDR3aa: CSAGGRAGGPHEQYF; CDR3nt: TGCAGTGCAGGAGGGAGAGCGGGAGGGCCCCACGAGCAGTACTTC
j_gene: TRBJ1-2; d_gene: TRBD1; v_gene: TRBV4-1; abundance: NA; CDR3aa: CASSQGTGQYGNYGYTF; CDR3nt: TGCGCCAGCAGCCAAGGGACAGGGCAGTATGGTAACTATGGCTACACCTTC
j_gene: TRBJ1-6; d_gene: NA; v_gene: TRBV9; abundance: NA; CDR3aa: CASSTLDNSPLHF; CDR3nt: TGTGCCAGCAGCACCCTAGATAATTCACCCCTCCACTTT
j_gene: TRBJ2-1; d_gene: TRBD2; v_gene: TRBV7-9; abundance: NA; CDR3aa: CASSSGLATFYNEQFF; CDR3nt: TGTGCCAGCAGTTCTGGACTAGCCACCTTCTACAATGAGCAGTTCTTC
j_gene: TRBJ1-2; d_gene: NA; v_gene: TRBV3-1; abundance: few; CDR3aa: CASSHGRNYGYTF; CDR3nt: TGTGCCAGCAGCCACGGACGGAACTATGGCTACACCTTC
j_gene: TRBJ1-1; d_gene: NA; v_gene: TRBV5-6; abundance: NA; CDR3aa: CASSLLPQGNTEAFF; CDR3nt: TGTGCCAGCAGCTTGTTACCACAGGGGAACACTGAAGCTTTCTTT
j_gene: TRBJ2-1; d_gene: NA; v_gene: TRBV18; abundance: NA; CDR3aa: CASSPRLGAGRYSEQFF; CDR3nt: TGTGCCAGCTCACCTAGACTTGGTGCAGGGAGATATAGTGAGCAGTTCTTC
j_gene: TRBJ2-5; d_gene: NA; v_gene: TRBV3-1; abundance: NA; CDR3aa: CASSRSQETQYF; CDR3nt: TGTGCCAGCAGCCGGAGCCAAGAGACCCAGTACTTC
j_gene: TRBJ1-6; d_gene: TRBD1; v_gene: TRBV7-8; abundance: NA; CDR3aa: CASSEPGQGYNSPLHF; CDR3nt: TGTGCCAGCAGCGAACCGGGACAGGGTTATAATTCACCCCTCCACTTT
j_gene: TRBJ1-2; d_gene: TRBD1; v_gene: TRBV3-1; abundance: few; CDR3aa: CASSQPRTGDDYGYTF; CDR3nt: TGTGCCAGCAGCCAACCAAGGACAGGGGACGACTATGGCTACACCTTC
j_gene: TRBJ1-1; d_gene: NA; v_gene: TRBV6-5; abundance: NA; CDR3aa: CASSYIAWTEAFF; CDR3nt: TGTGCCAGCAGTTACATCGCTTGGACTGAAGCTTTCTTT
j_gene: TRBJ2-1; d_gene: NA; v_gene: TRBV29-1; abundance: NA; CDR3aa: CSVPQMSSYNEQFF; CDR3nt: TGCAGCGTCCCGCAGATGAGCTCCTACAATGAGCAGTTCTTC
j_gene: TRBJ1-5; d_gene: NA; v_gene: TRBV9; abundance: NA; CDR3aa: CASSVDGGDNQPQHF; CDR3nt: TGTGCCAGCAGCGTAGATGGAGGGGACAATCAGCCCCAGCATTTT
j_gene: TRBJ1-2; d_gene: NA; v_gene: TRBV4-3; abundance: NA; CDR3aa: CASSQERWRGYPNYGYTF; CDR3nt: TGCGCCAGCAGCCAAGAGCGCTGGCGGGGGTATCCCAACTATGGCTACACCTTC
j_gene: TRBJ1-2; d_gene: NA; v_gene: TRBV6-2/TRBV6-3; abundance: NA; CDR3aa: CASSWSGSGYGYTF; CDR3nt: TGTGCCAGCAGTTGGTCCGGCAGTGGCTATGGCTACACCTTC
j_gene: TRBJ2-1; d_gene: NA; v_gene: TRBV20-1; abundance: NA; CDR3aa: CSGVPGPPNEQFF; CDR3nt: TGCAGTGGCGTGCCGGGACCCCCCAATGAGCAGTTCTTC
j_gene: TRBJ2-3; d_gene: TRBD1; v_gene: TRBV12-3/TRBV12-4; abundance: NA; CDR3aa: CASTWDRASTDTQYF; CDR3nt: TGTGCCAGCACTTGGGACAGGGCTAGCACAGATACGCAGTATTTT
j_gene: TRBJ2-7; d_gene: TRBD2; v_gene: TRBV20-1; abundance: NA; CDR3aa: CSARDVAGVVYEQYF; CDR3nt: TGCAGTGCTAGAGATGTCGCGGGAGTGGTCTACGAGCAGTACTTC
j_gene: TRBJ1-4; d_gene: NA; v_gene: TRBV6-6; abundance: NA; CDR3aa: CASSYSGGGEKLFF; CDR3nt: TGTGCCAGCAGTTACTCCGGGGGTGGAGAAAAACTGTTTTTT
j_gene: TRBJ1-1; d_gene: NA; v_gene: TRBV5-1; abundance: NA; CDR3aa: CASSSEMNTEAFF; CDR3nt: TGCGCCAGCAGCTCCGAAATGAACACTGAAGCTTTCTTT
j_gene: TRBJ1-3; d_gene: NA; v_gene: TRBV28; abundance: NA; CDR3aa: CASSSRAATRMNSGNTIYF; CDR3nt: TGTGCCAGCAGTTCCCGGGCGGCGACCAGAATGAACTCTGGAAACACCATATATTTT
j_gene: TRBJ2-1; d_gene: NA; v_gene: TRBV4-2; abundance: NA; CDR3aa: CASSQDGAASYNEQFF; CDR3nt: TGTGCCAGCAGCCAAGACGGGGCGGCCTCCTACAATGAGCAGTTCTTC
j_gene: TRBJ1-1; d_gene: NA; v_gene: TRBV4-3; abundance: few; CDR3aa: CASSLLPGGTEAFF; CDR3nt: TGCGCCAGCAGCCTTCTCCCCGGGGGCACTGAAGCTTTCTTT
j_gene: TRBJ1-1; d_gene: TRBD1; v_gene: TRBV5-1; abundance: many; CDR3aa: CATSDRQSTEAFF; CDR3nt: TGCGCCACCTCGGACAGGCAGTCCACTGAAGCTTTCTTT
j_gene: TRBJ2-1; d_gene: TRBD1; v_gene: TRBV29-1; abundance: few; CDR3aa: CSAVTGVNEQFF; CDR3nt: TGCAGCGCAGTGACAGGGGTCAATGAGCAGTTCTTC